The 30 T cell receptor beta chains listed next were all sequenced from one sample in a study of Graves' ophthalmopathy and Graves' hyperthyroidism. RNA transcripts were the source from which TCR beta CDR3 regions were amplified. HTBI primers served in a first-round RT-PCR, which a second-round multiplex PCR followed. TCRdb re-analysed the multiplex PCR reads in MiXCR, keeping a single row per CDR3 protein. The sample consists of 600,000 to 950,000 distinct CDR3 sequences, around 40% of them appearing once. The sample was peripheral blood. The receptors here all came from an adult man with Graves' ophthalmopathy.

This clonotype has just a few counts. The chain has TRBV7-9 and TRBJ2-5; 10 nucleotides align to TRBD2. This CDR3 spans 16 amino acids. The junction had 7 bases not matched to a gene; V was cut back by 1 base and J by 5 bases. The germline V gene encodes CDR1 SEHNR and CDR2 FQNEAQ (reference sequence). The CDR3 sequence: CASSLGSGGAVETQYF. CDR3 in DNA: TGTGCCAGCAGCTTAGGGAGCGGGGGGGCCGTGGAGACCCAGTACTTC.

The CDR3 bases are TGTGCCAGTAGTACGACAGGGGGCGCGTCGAACACTGAAGCTTTCTTT. Its translation is CASSTTGGASNTEAFF. This chain connects TRBV19 to TRBJ1-1, with 10 bases that match TRBD1. Germline V lookup: CDR1 LNHDA, CDR2 SQIVND (reference sequence). The junction had 6 bases not matched to a gene; V was cut back by 4 bases and J by 1 base. The CDR3 loop spans 16 amino acids.

This sequence joins TRBV7-9 and TRBJ2-6; a weak D match, TRBD1 (5 bases). Germline-derived CDR1 and CDR2 are SEHNR and FQNEAQ (reference sequence). The CDR3 runs 18 residues. The V end lost 5 bases, the J end lost 0 bases, and 17 bases lay between the germline ends. The CDR3 protein is CASSPPPAGRSGANVLTF. CDR3 DNA: TGTGCCAGCAGCCCCCCCCCTGCAGGGCGCTCTGGGGCCAACGTCCTGACTTTC.

The gene calls are TRBV2 and TRBJ2-7, with TRBD2 identical over 10 bases. This CDR3 comprises 14 residues. In germline, CDR1 is SNHLY, CDR2 FYNNEI. V dropped 5 bases and J dropped 3; count of bases not matched to a gene: 4. CDR3 sequence: CASSYQRGGYEQYF. In nucleotides, the CDR3 is TGTGCCAGCAGTTACCAGCGGGGGGGCTACGAGCAGTACTTC.

J is TRBJ1-5 and V is TRBV24-1; D is perhaps TRBD1 (5 bases). Trimming shortened V by 4 bases and J by 6 bases, and 15 bases separated the two germline ends. Looked up from germline, CDR1 is KGHDR and CDR2 is SFDVKD. There are 15 residues in the CDR3. Written as DNA, the CDR3 is TGTGCCACCAGTGACCCAGGGACTGGTGCTCAGCCCCAGCATTTT. This gives the protein CATSDPGTGAQPQHF.

The chain is built from TRBV29-1 and TRBJ2-6; D assignment may be TRBD1 or TRBD2 (5 bases each). Germline V gene sequence: CDR1 SQVTM, CDR2 ANQGSEA. The CDR3 is 15 amino acids. In DNA, the CDR3 is TGCAGTCGACAGACGGCCGGAGGCGGGGCCAACGTCCTGACTTTC. Protein: CSRQTAGGGANVLTF.

This clonotype occurred once. The chain combines TRBV7-2 with TRBJ2-3; D might be TRBD2 (6 bases). The CDR3 is 16 amino acids. Trimming removed 5 bases from V and 2 bases from J, with 17 bases in between. Per germline, CDR1 SGHTA and CDR2 FQGNSA. The CDR3 protein is CASSQELGDFTDTQYF. Here the CDR3 DNA reads TGTGCCAGCAGCCAAGAACTAGGGGACTTCACAGATACGCAGTATTTT.

This clonotype was counted between two and nine times. At one end the junction does not follow the germline gene, possibly because of a read error. The chain has TRBV5-4 and TRBJ1-2, with no clear D. This CDR3 comprises 16 residues. Germline CDR1 reads SGHNT; CDR2 reads YYREEE (reference sequence). CDR3 protein: CASSPDVGRTSYDYTF. The CDR3 DNA reads TGTGCCAGCAGCCCGGACGTCGGCAGGACGTCTTATGACTACACCTTC.

Details on this clonotype: A much larger clone lies one base from this, so it may be a read error. In DNA form, the CDR3 reads TGTGCCACCAGCAGAGATTTGATGAACTCCTACGAGCAGTACTTC. It codes for CATSRDLMNSYEQYF. The V call is TRBV15, the J call TRBJ2-7, with D uncertain. V dropped 0 bases and J dropped 0 bases, with 9 bases sitting between them. This CDR3 has 15 amino acids. CDR1 and CDR2 (germline): LNHNV, YYDKDF (reference sequence).

The chain employs TRBV7-8 and TRBJ2-5, with TRBD2 matching 8 bases. V lost 5 bases, J lost 7 bases, and 15 bases stayed unmatched. From germline, CDR1 is SGHVS and CDR2 FQNEAQ. The CDR3 is made up of 16 amino acids. The CDR3 reads CASSTSLGAAGATQYF. The CDR3 DNA sequence: TGTGCCAGCAGCACTAGCTTAGGAGCAGCGGGAGCGACCCAGTACTTC.

The gene calls are TRBV19 and TRBJ2-2, with TRBD1 matching 10 bases. The CDR3 has 16 residues. V shed 3 bases, J shed 5 bases, and the junction held 6 bases outside the gene matches. CDR1 and CDR2 from the germline V gene are LNHDA and SQIVND (reference sequence). The CDR3 spells CASSIGQGVITGELFF. CDR3 nucleotide sequence: TGTGCCAGTAGTATCGGACAGGGGGTGATAACCGGGGAGCTGTTTTTT.

This clonotype came up many times. The rearrangement links TRBV19 to TRBJ1-5; maybe TRBD1 (6 bases). Trimming cost V 5 bases and J 4 bases, with 12 bases left between them. The CDR3 extends over 14 amino acids. Germline assignment: CDR1 LNHDA and CDR2 SQIVND (reference sequence). The CDR3: CASSWQGRNQPQHF. DNA of the CDR3: TGTGCCAGTAGTTGGCAGGGGCGAAATCAGCCCCAGCATTTT.

Only a few counts were recorded for this clonotype. The CDR3: CASSDFSFGGQETQYF. CDR3 nucleotide sequence: TGTGCCAGCAGTGACTTTAGCTTCGGGGGCCAAGAGACCCAGTACTTC. The chain joins TRBV12-3 or TRBV12-4 to TRBJ2-5; D might be TRBD2 (6 bases). This CDR3 has 16 residues. Trimming removed 5 bases from V and 1 base from J, with 17 bases in between.

This clonotype has at least ten counts. The chain carries TRBV6-6 and TRBJ2-7, with D perhaps being TRBD1 or TRBD2 (6 bases each). The germline CDR1 and CDR2 sequences are MNHNY and SVGAGI (reference sequence). The V gene lost 2 bases and the J gene lost 2 bases, with 13 bases spanning the gap. This CDR3 has 15 amino acids. The CDR3 here is CASSYGLGGTYEQYF. The CDR3 region has the DNA TGTGCCAGCAGTTACGGTCTAGGGGGGACCTACGAGCAGTACTTC.

The J gene is TRBJ2-7, the V gene TRBV20-1, with 7 bases aligning to TRBD2. V was pared by 3 bases and J by 9 bases, with 8 bases of the junction left unmatched. CDR3 length: 12 residues. CDR1 and CDR2 from the germline V gene are DFQATT and SNEGSKA (reference sequence). CDR3 in DNA: TGCAGTGCTAGGATGGGATCTAGCGGGCAGTACTTC. Amino acids: CSARMGSSGQYF.

J is TRBJ2-7 and V is TRBV5-5, with 13 bases that match TRBD2. There are 15 residues in the CDR3. Germline CDR1 and CDR2: SGHKS and YYEKEE (reference sequence). Trimming took 4 bases from V and 4 from J; bases not matched to a gene: 5. CDR3 protein: CASSPGLAGEYEQYF. The CDR3 nucleotides read TGTGCCAGCAGCCCCGGACTAGCGGGAGAGTACGAGCAGTACTTC.

This sequence joins TRBV29-1 and TRBJ2-7; D gene uncertain. Germline V gene lookup returns CDR1 SQVTM and CDR2 ANQGSEA. There are 13 residues in the CDR3. V was trimmed by 4 bases and J by 2 bases, leaving 12 bases between them. CDR3 loop: CSVADGPAYEQYF. The CDR3 region has the DNA TGCAGCGTTGCCGACGGGCCCGCCTACGAGCAGTACTTC.

This clonotype was counted ten times or more. The chain is built from TRBV7-9 and TRBJ1-2; 9 nucleotides line up with TRBD1. Germline V CDR1 and CDR2: SEHNR, FQNEAQ (reference sequence). The CDR3 is 14 amino acids. Trimming removed 5 bases from V and 5 bases from J; junction bases left unmatched: 6. CDR3 loop: CASSRTGAEYGYTF. Written as DNA, the CDR3 is TGTGCCAGCAGCCGGACAGGGGCAGAGTATGGCTACACCTTC.

This clonotype showed up just once. J is TRBJ1-5 and V is TRBV29-1, with 8 positions matching TRBD1. This CDR3 is 14 amino acids long. V shed 6 bases and J 2 bases; nucleotides not matched to a gene: 6. Germline CDR1 SQVTM, CDR2 ANQGSEA. CDR3: CSVAQGARNQPQHF. CDR3 in DNA: TGCAGCGTCGCGCAGGGGGCTCGCAATCAGCCCCAGCATTTT.

V and J are TRBV7-9 and TRBJ2-2; 10 bases fit TRBD2. V lost 4 bases, J lost 5 bases, and 16 bases stayed unmatched. Germline V CDR1 and CDR2: SEHNR, FQNEAQ (reference sequence). CDR3 length: 19 residues. The CDR3 is CASSSRGLAGVWGTGELFF. In DNA form, the CDR3 reads TGTGCCAGCAGCTCCCGGGGGCTAGCGGGAGTCTGGGGGACCGGGGAGCTGTTTTTT.

Note on this clonotype: A read error is possible here, since a much larger clone lies one base away. The chain combines TRBV7-9 with TRBJ2-7, with TRBD2 matching over 9 bases. This CDR3 has 14 amino acids. With 2 bases clipped from V and 9 bases from J, the junction kept 8 bases outside the gene matches. The germline V gene has CDR1 SEHNR and CDR2 FQNEAQ (reference sequence). The CDR3 loop is CASSLTSGRRGQYF. The DNA of the CDR3 is TGTGCCAGCAGCTTAACAAGCGGGAGGCGGGGGCAGTACTTC.

This clonotype came up a few times. The chain is built from TRBV6-5 and TRBJ1-1; D not resolved. V was clipped by 5 bases and J by 0 bases, with 10 bases between them. Germline assignment: CDR1 MNHEY and CDR2 SVGAGI. The CDR3 covers 14 residues. The CDR3 is CASSPAVLNTEAFF. Here the CDR3 DNA reads TGTGCCAGCAGTCCGGCTGTCCTGAACACTGAAGCTTTCTTT.

The V call is TRBV2, the J call TRBJ1-5; the D gene is possibly TRBD1 (5 bases). The germline CDR1 and CDR2 sequences are SNHLY and FYNNEI. Deletions cut 7 bases from V and 1 base from J, with 14 bases between. There are 15 residues in the CDR3. CDR3 region: CASTPTGQSNQPQHF. CDR3 coding DNA: TGTGCCAGCACCCCAACAGGCCAAAGCAATCAGCCCCAGCATTTT.

This clonotype showed up many times. The chain couples TRBV20-1 to TRBJ1-6; D remains ambiguous. The CDR3 has 13 residues. V was shortened by 5 bases and J by 8 bases, with 13 bases between the two germline ends. Germline V gene data show CDR1 as DFQATT and CDR2 as SNEGSKA (reference sequence). The CDR3 DNA reads as TGCAGTGCTCCCTCGGATCAAGATTCACCCCTCCACTTT. The encoded protein is CSAPSDQDSPLHF.

This clonotype appeared many times. The chain recombines TRBV10-3 with TRBJ1-6; D is perhaps TRBD1 (6 bases). The V gene's germline CDR1 is ENHRY and CDR2 SYGVKD. CDR3 size: 19 residues. V lost 3 bases, J lost 5 bases, and 23 bases lay in between. The CDR3 loop is CAISDPPRGGITDNSPLHF. The CDR3 DNA reads as TGTGCCATCAGTGATCCTCCCAGGGGTGGGATTACGGATAATTCACCCCTCCACTTT.

Details on this clonotype: A read error may be the cause here, since a much bigger clone is one base away. The chain is built from TRBV19 and TRBJ2-7; TRBD1 agrees at 7 bases. V gave up 10 bases and J gave up 2 bases; unmatched junction bases: 8. This CDR3 contains 13 residues. In germline, CDR1 is LNHDA, CDR2 SQIVND (reference sequence). CDR3 nucleotides: TGTGCCAATAACCCCGGGACAGCCTACGAGCAGTACTTC. This codes for CANNPGTAYEQYF.

The J gene is TRBJ1-5, the V gene TRBV6-5, with 7 bases lining up with TRBD1. The CDR3 has 14 amino acids. Germline CDR1 and CDR2: MNHEY and SVGAGI. Trimming removed 8 bases from V and 7 bases from J; junction bases left unmatched: 11. This CDR3 reads CASSSGLQGQPQHF. The CDR3 DNA follows: TGTGCCAGCTCCAGCGGTCTACAGGGGCAGCCCCAGCATTTT.

As regards this clonotype: A clone one base away is much larger, so this may be a read error. The V and J genes are TRBV2 and TRBJ2-5; no clear D gene. CDR3 length: 11 residues. Germline lookup yields CDR1 SNHLY and CDR2 FYNNEI. The CDR3 loop reads CASSTKEAQYF. The CDR3 region has the DNA TGTGCCAGCAGCACAAAAGAGGCCCAGTACTTC.

The rearrangement uses TRBV29-1 and TRBJ1-2; 7 bases agree with TRBD1. The CDR3 consists of 13 residues. Germline loops: CDR1 SQVTM, CDR2 ANQGSEA. J gave up 7 bases and V 6 bases, and 11 bases lay outside the gene matches. The CDR3 sequence is CSVHFRAGGGYTF. The CDR3 DNA reads TGCAGCGTGCACTTTCGGGCAGGGGGTGGCTACACCTTC.

The rearrangement links TRBV6-1 to TRBJ2-2; TRBD1 agrees at 8 bases. The CDR3 spans 13 residues. V was clipped by 10 bases and J by 4 bases; unmatched bases: 5. The germline V gene encodes CDR1 MNHNS and CDR2 SASEGT. Written as DNA, the CDR3 is TGTGCCACGTGGACAGGGCCCACCGGGGAGCTGTTTTTT. This codes for CATWTGPTGELFF.